What follows is one T cell receptor beta chain and its context. Produced via immunoSEQ multiplex PCR; TCRdb's table is partial and in-frame only. Of around 40,000 clones in the sample, approximately 90% were seen once. Unmatched junction bases numbered 3, after V lost 3 bases and J lost 0 bases. The CDR3 has 15 amino acids. Per the germline V gene, CDR1 is SGHKS and CDR2 is YYEKEE (reference sequence). This specimen belongs to a study of PD-L1 blockade in urothelial cancer. Study-wide background: Samples of blood were analyzed 3 weeks (second dose) and 6 weeks after treatment start.

This clonotype originated in a man aged 55 to 69 with urothelial cancer. The chain combines TRBV5-5 with TRBJ2-3, with 8 bases matching TRBD1. Sequenced here: PBMCs, sampled around atezolizumab (anti-PD-L1) treatment. CDR3 protein: CASSSRTGSTDTQYF. Here the CDR3 DNA reads TGTGCCAGCAGCTCCCGGACAGGGAGCACAGATACGCAGTATTTT.